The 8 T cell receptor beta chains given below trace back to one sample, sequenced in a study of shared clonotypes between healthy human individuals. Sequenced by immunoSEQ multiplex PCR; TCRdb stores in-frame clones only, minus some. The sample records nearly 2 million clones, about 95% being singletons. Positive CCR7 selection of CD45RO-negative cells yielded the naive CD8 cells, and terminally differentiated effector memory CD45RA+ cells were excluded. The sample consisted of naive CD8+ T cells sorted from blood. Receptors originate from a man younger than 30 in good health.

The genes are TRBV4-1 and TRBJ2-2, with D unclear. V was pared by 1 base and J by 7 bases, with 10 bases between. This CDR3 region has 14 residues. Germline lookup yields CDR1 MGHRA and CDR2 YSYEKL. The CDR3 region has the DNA TGCGCCAGCAGCCAAGGGACGGTAGACGGGGAGCTGTTTTTT. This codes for CASSQGTVDGELFF.

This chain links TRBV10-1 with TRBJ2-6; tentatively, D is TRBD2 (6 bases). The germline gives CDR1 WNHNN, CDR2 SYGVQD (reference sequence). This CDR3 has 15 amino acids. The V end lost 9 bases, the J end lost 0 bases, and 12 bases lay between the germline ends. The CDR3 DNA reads TGCGCCAGGGGACTGCGGACCTCTGGGGCCAACGTCCTGACTTTC. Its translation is CARGLRTSGANVLTF.

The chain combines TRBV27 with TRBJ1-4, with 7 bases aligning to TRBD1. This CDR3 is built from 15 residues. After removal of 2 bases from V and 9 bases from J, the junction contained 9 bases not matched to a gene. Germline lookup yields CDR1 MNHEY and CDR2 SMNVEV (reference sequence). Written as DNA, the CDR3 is TGTGCCAGCAGTTTAACCCGGACAGGTGCCCAAAAACTGTTTTTT. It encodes CASSLTRTGAQKLFF.

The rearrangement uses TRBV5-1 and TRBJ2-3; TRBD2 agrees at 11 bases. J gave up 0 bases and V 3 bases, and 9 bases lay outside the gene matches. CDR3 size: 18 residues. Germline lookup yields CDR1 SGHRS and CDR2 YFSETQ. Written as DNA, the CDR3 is TGCGCCAGCAGCTGGGGACTAGCGGCACTCTCTAGCACAGATACGCAGTATTTT. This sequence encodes CASSWGLAALSSTDTQYF.

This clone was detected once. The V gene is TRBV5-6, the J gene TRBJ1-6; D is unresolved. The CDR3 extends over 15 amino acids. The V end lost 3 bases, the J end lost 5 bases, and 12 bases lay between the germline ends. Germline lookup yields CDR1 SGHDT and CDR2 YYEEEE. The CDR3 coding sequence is TGTGCCAGCAGCTATGGCTACAGCAATAATTCACCCCTCCACTTT. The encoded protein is CASSYGYSNNSPLHF.

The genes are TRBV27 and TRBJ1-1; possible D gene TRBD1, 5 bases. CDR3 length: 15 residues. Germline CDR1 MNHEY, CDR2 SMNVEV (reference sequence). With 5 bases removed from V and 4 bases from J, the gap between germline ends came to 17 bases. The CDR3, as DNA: TGTGCCAGCAGTCAAATTCAGGGAGGAGGCACTGAAGCTTTCTTT. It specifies CASSQIQGGGTEAFF.

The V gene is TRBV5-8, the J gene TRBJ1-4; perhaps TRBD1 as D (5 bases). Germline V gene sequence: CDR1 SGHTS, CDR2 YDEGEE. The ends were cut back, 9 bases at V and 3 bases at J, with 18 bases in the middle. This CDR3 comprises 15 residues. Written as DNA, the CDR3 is TGTGCCACCACGGAAGGGGCCGTTCCTAATGAAAAACTGTTTTTT. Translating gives CATTEGAVPNEKLFF.

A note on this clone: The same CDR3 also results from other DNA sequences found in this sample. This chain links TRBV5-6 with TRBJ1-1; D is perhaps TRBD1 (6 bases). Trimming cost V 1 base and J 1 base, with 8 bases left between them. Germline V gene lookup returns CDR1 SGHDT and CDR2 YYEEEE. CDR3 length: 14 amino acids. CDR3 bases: TGTGCCAGCAGCTTGCAGGGGTGGAACACTGAAGCTTTCTTT. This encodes CASSLQGWNTEAFF.